The 14 T cell receptor beta chains in this list originate from one sample, sequenced in a study of cytomegalovirus exposure and HLA in healthy donors. Repertoires were generated with immunoSEQ multiplex PCR, while TCRdb's copy carries only in-frame clones and drops some. The table records 150,000 to 200,000 clones, roughly 88% of them present only once. The sequenced sample consisted of PBMCs. Every receptor here comes from a woman between 25 and 40 years old in good health and CMV-seropositive.

The chain combines TRBV28 with TRBJ2-2; 8 nucleotides match TRBD2. Germline lookup yields CDR1 MDHEN and CDR2 SYDVKM. The CDR3 is 17 amino acids. V lost 5 bases to trimming and J lost 4 bases; unmatched junction nucleotides: 12. CDR3 sequence (DNA): TGTGCCAGCAGTGCTCCCGACTTAGCGGGGCGCACCGGGGAGCTGTTTTTT. Translating it yields CASSAPDLAGRTGELFF.

The V and J genes are TRBV9 and TRBJ2-2, with unresolved D. Per germline, CDR1 SGDLS and CDR2 YYNGEE. The V gene lost 0 bases and the J gene lost 1 base, with 7 bases spanning the gap. The CDR3 spans 15 residues. The CDR3 loop reads CASSVESVNTGELFF. The CDR3 nucleotides are TGTGCCAGCAGCGTAGAGTCAGTGAACACCGGGGAGCTGTTTTTT.

The chain couples TRBV11-2 to TRBJ2-1, with TRBD2 identical over 8 bases. V shed 0 bases, J shed 7 bases, and the junction held 5 bases outside the gene matches. There are 15 residues in the CDR3. CDR1 and CDR2 (germline): SGHAT, FQNNGV. The CDR3 spells CASSLDRASGNEQFF. CDR3 DNA sequence: TGTGCCAGCAGCTTAGATCGGGCTAGCGGGAATGAGCAGTTCTTC. Drawing the rest from reference TRBV11-2 and TRBJ2-1, the complete variable domain is EAGVAQSPRYKIIEKRQSVAFWCNPISGHATLYWYQQILGQGPKLLIQFQNNGVVDDSQLPKDRFSAERLKGVDSTLKIQPAKLEDSAVYLCASSLDRASGNEQFFGPGTRLTVL.

The chain joins TRBV5-1 to TRBJ1-2, with a possible D match to TRBD1 (6 bases). With 1 base removed from V and 4 bases from J, the gap between germline ends came to 14 bases. Per the germline V gene, CDR1 is SGHRS and CDR2 is YFSETQ. The CDR3 totals 15 residues. The CDR3 is CASSLTGWGSYGYTF. DNA for the CDR3: TGCGCCAGCAGCTTGACAGGGTGGGGATCCTATGGCTACACCTTC.

The chain has TRBV5-4 and TRBJ1-1, with a possible D match to TRBD1 (6 bases). The CDR3 contains 15 residues. V was pared by 4 bases and J by 2 bases, with 15 bases between. CDR1 and CDR2 from the germline V gene are SGHNT and YYREEE (reference sequence). CDR3 in amino acids: CASSTNREFNTEAFF. The DNA of the CDR3 is TGTGCCAGCAGCACCAACAGGGAATTCAACACTGAAGCTTTCTTT.

V gene TRBV6-5 combines with J gene TRBJ1-1; D call uncertain. Trimming took 2 bases from V and 1 from J, leaving 14 bases between them. CDR3 size: 16 residues. CDR1 is MNHEY and CDR2 is SVGAGI in the germline V gene. The CDR3 here is CASSYAQQYKNTEAFF. CDR3 nucleotides: TGTGCCAGCAGTTACGCCCAACAGTACAAGAACACTGAAGCTTTCTTT.

J is TRBJ2-3 and V is TRBV9; D is unresolved. V lost 2 bases and J lost 5, with 9 bases in between. From germline, CDR1 is SGDLS and CDR2 YYNGEE. The CDR3 contains 13 residues. The CDR3 protein is CASSVNPGDTQYF. The CDR3 nucleotides read TGTGCCAGCAGCGTGAATCCCGGAGATACGCAGTATTTT.

This chain joins TRBV5-8 and TRBJ1-1; 7 bases match TRBD1. The trim removed 0 bases at V and 11 bases at J, leaving 4 bases unmatched. The V gene's germline CDR1 is SGHTS and CDR2 YDEGEE. The CDR3 contains 12 residues. CDR3 nucleotide sequence: TGTGCCAGCAGCTTGGTACCAGGGGGGGCTTTCTTT. It specifies CASSLVPGGAFF. The complete variable domain, with remaining parts taken from reference TRBV5-8 and TRBJ1-1, reads EAGVTQSPTHLIKTRGQQATLRCSPISGHTSVYWYQQALGLGLQFLLWYDEGEERNRGNFPPRFSGRQFPNYSSELNVNALELEDSALYLCASSLVPGGAFFGQGTRLTVV.

The chain combines TRBV2 with TRBJ1-2; D gene ambiguous. CDR1 SNHLY and CDR2 FYNNEI come from the germline V gene. The V and J ends lost 1 base and 8 bases respectively, with 20 bases between them. CDR3 length equals 16 residues. The CDR3 loop is CASSEEQVVYGMGYTF. In DNA, the CDR3 is TGTGCCAGCAGTGAAGAGCAGGTAGTCTATGGCATGGGCTACACCTTC.

J is TRBJ2-7 and V is TRBV7-2, with 7 nucleotides matching TRBD1. V was pared by 5 bases and J by 0 bases, with 7 bases of the junction left unmatched. Germline CDR1 reads SGHTA; CDR2 reads FQGNSA. This CDR3 has 15 residues. CDR3 region: CASSASGTVSYEQYF. In DNA form, the CDR3 reads TGTGCCAGCAGCGCTTCCGGGACAGTCTCCTACGAGCAGTACTTC.

The chain has TRBV19 and TRBJ1-1, with TRBD1 matching over 7 bases. The CDR3 totals 19 residues. The V gene's germline CDR1 is LNHDA and CDR2 SQIVND (reference sequence). After removal of 7 bases from V and 1 base from J, the junction contained 21 bases not matched to a gene. The chain's CDR3 is CASTSHGLATGVRNTEAFF. CDR3 in DNA: TGTGCCAGTACCTCCCACGGGTTAGCTACAGGGGTGAGGAACACTGAAGCTTTCTTT. Full variable domain (outside the CDR3, taken from reference TRBV19 and TRBJ1-1): DGGITQSPKYLFRKEGQNVTLSCEQNLNHDAMYWYRQDPGQGLRLIYYSQIVNDFQKGDIAEGYSVSREKKESFPLTVTSAQKNPTAFYLCASTSHGLATGVRNTEAFFGQGTRLTVV.

J is TRBJ1-3 and V is TRBV27, with D possibly TRBD1 on 6 matching bases. V lost 2 bases and J 2 bases, leaving 7 bases between the germline ends. The CDR3 runs 14 residues. Germline V gene lookup returns CDR1 MNHEY and CDR2 SMNVEV (reference sequence). CDR3 sequence reads: CASSLQGPGNTIYF. CDR3 nucleotide sequence: TGTGCCAGCAGTTTACAGGGGCCTGGAAACACCATATATTTT.

This clone has a handful of counts. The chain has TRBV5-1 and TRBJ2-7; D uncertain. The CDR3 runs to 13 residues. V was shortened by 4 bases and J by 4 bases, with 12 bases between the two germline ends. Germline CDR1 reads SGHRS; CDR2 reads YFSETQ. The CDR3 region has the DNA TGCGCCAGCAGCCCCGATCACCTATACGAGCAGTACTTC. Translation gives CASSPDHLYEQYF.

This chain connects TRBV7-9 to TRBJ2-2, with 8 bases identical to TRBD2. V was clipped by 5 bases and J by 7 bases; unmatched bases: 6. The germline V gene encodes CDR1 SEHNR and CDR2 FQNEAQ (reference sequence). The CDR3 has 14 amino acids. The CDR3 nucleotides read TGTGCCAGCAGCATTCCCGGGACTAGCGGGGAGCTGTTTTTT. Its translation: CASSIPGTSGELFF.